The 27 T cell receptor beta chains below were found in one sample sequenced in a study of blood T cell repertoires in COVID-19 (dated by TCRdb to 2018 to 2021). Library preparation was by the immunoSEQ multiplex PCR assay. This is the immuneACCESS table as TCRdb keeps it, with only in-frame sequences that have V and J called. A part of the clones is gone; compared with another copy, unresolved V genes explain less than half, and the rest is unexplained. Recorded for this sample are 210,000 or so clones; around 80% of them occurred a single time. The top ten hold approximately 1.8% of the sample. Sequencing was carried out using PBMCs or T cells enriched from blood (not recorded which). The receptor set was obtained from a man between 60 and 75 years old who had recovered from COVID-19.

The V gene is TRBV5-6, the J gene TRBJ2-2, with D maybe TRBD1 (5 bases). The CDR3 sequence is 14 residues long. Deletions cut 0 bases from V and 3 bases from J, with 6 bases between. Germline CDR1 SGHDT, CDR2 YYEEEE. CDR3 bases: TGTGCCAGCAGCTTGGTCAGGGACACCGGGGAGCTGTTTTTT. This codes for CASSLVRDTGELFF.

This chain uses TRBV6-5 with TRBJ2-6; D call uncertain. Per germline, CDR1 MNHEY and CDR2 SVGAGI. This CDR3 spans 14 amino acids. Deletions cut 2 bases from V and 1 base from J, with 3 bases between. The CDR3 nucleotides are TGTGCCAGCAGTTACGAGTCTGGGGCCAACGTCCTGACTTTC. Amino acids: CASSYESGANVLTF.

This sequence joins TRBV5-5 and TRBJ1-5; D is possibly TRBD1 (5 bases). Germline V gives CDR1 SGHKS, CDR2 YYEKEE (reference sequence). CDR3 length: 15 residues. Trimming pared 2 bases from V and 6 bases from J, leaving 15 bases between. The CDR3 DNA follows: TGTGCCAGCAGCTTCTGGGCGGGGGAAGGTCAGCCCCAGCATTTT. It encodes CASSFWAGEGQPQHF.

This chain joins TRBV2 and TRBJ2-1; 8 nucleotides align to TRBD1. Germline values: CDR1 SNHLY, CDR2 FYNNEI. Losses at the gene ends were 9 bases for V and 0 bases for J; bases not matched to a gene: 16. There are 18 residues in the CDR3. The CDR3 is CASKRTSTGASSYNEQFF. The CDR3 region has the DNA TGTGCCAGTAAACGTACCTCGACAGGGGCTAGCTCCTACAATGAGCAGTTCTTC.

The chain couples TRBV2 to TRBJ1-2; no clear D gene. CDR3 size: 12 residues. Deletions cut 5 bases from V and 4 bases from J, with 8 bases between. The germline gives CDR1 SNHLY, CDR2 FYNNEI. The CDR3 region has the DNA TGTGCCAGCAGTCCAAATTCCTATGGCTACACCTTC. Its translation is CASSPNSYGYTF.

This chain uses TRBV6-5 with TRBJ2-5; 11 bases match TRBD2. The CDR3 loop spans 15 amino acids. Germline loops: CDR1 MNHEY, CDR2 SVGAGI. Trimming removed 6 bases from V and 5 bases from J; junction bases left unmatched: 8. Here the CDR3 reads CASRPLAGGRETQYF. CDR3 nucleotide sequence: TGTGCCAGCAGACCATTAGCGGGGGGGCGGGAGACCCAGTACTTC.

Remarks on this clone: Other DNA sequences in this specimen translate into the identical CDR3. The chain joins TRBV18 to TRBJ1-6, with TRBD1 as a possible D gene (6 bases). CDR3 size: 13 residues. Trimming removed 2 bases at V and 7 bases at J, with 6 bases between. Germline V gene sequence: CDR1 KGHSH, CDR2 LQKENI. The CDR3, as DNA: TGTGCCAGCTCACCAGGACAGAATTCACCCCTCCACTTT. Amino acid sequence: CASSPGQNSPLHF. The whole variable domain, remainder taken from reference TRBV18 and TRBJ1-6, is NAGVMQNPRHLVRRRGQEARLRCSPMKGHSHVYWYRQLPEEGLKFMVYLQKENIIDESGMPKERFSAEFPKEGPSILRIQQVVRGDSAAYFCASSPGQNSPLHFGNGTRLTVT.

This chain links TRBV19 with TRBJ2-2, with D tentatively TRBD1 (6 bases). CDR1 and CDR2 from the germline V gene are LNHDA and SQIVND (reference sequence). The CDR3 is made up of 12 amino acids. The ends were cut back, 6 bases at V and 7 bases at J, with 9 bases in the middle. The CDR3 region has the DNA TGTGCCAGTAGGCCAGGGGTCGGGGAGCTGTTTTTT. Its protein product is CASRPGVGELFF.

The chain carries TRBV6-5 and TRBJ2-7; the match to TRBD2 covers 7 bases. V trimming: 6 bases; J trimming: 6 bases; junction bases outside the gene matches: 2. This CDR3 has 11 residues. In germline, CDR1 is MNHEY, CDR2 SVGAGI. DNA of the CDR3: TGTGCCAGCAGAAGCGGGGTCGAGCAGTACTTC. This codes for CASRSGVEQYF.

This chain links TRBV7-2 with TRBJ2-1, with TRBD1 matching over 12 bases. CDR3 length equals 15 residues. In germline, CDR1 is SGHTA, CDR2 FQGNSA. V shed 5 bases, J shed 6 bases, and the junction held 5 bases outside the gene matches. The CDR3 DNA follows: TGTGCCAGCAGCCAGGGACAGGGGGCCATCAATGAGCAGTTCTTC. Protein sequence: CASSQGQGAINEQFF. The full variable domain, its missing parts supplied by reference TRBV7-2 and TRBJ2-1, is GAGVSQSPSNKVTEKGKDVELRCDPISGHTALYWYRQSLGQGLEFLIYFQGNSAPDKSGLPSDRFSAERTGGSVSTLTIQRTQQEDSAVYLCASSQGQGAINEQFFGPGTRLTVL.

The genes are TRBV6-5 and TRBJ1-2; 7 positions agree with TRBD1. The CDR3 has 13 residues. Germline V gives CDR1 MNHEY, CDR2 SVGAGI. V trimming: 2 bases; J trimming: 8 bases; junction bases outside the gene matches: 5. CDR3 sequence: CASSYLDREGYTF. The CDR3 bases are TGTGCCAGCAGTTACCTCGACAGGGAGGGCTACACCTTC.

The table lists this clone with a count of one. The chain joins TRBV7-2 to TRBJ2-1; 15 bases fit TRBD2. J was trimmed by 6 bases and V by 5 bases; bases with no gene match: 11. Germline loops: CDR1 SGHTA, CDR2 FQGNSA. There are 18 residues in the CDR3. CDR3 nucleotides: TGTGCCAGCAGCCCCAGAGGACTAGCGGGGGGGAGGGTCAATGAGCAGTTCTTC. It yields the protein CASSPRGLAGGRVNEQFF.

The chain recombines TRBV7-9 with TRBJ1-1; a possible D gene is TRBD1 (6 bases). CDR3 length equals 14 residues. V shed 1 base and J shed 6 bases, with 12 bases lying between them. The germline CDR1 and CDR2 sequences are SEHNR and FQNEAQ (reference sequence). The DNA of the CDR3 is TGTGCCAGCAGCTTAGAGGGCAGGGGCGCTGAAGCTTTCTTT. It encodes CASSLEGRGAEAFF.

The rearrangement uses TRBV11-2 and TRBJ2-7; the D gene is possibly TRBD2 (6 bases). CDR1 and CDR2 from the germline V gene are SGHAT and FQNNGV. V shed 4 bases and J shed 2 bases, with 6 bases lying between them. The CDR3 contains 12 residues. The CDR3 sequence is CASSSGAYEQYF. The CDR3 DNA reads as TGTGCCAGCAGCTCGGGGGCCTACGAGCAGTACTTC. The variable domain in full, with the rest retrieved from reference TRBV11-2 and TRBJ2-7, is EAGVAQSPRYKIIEKRQSVAFWCNPISGHATLYWYQQILGQGPKLLIQFQNNGVVDDSQLPKDRFSAERLKGVDSTLKIQPAKLEDSAVYLCASSSGAYEQYFGPGTRLTVT.

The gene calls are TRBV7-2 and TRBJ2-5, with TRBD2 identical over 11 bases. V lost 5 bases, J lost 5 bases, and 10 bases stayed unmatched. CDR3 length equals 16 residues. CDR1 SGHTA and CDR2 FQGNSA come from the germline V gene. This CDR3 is CASSLRLAGRPETQYF. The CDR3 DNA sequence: TGTGCCAGCAGCCTCAGACTAGCGGGGCGTCCTGAGACCCAGTACTTC.

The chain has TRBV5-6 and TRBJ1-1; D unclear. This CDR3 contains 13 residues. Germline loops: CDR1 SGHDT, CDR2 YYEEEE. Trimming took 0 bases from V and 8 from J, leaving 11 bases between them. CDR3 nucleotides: TGTGCCAGCAGCTTGGTTGGGAGGAAGGAAGCTTTCTTT. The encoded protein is CASSLVGRKEAFF. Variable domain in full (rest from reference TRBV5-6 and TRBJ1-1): DAGVTQSPTHLIKTRGQQVTLRCSPKSGHDTVSWYQQALGQGPQFIFQYYEEEERQRGNFPDRFSGHQFPNYSSELNVNALLLGDSALYLCASSLVGRKEAFFGQGTRLTVV.

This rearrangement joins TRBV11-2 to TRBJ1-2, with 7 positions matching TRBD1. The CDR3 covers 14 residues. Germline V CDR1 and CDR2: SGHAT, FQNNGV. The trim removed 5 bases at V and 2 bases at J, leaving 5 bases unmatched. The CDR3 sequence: CASSRAGQNYGYTF. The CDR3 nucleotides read TGTGCCAGCAGCCGGGCGGGACAGAACTATGGCTACACCTTC.

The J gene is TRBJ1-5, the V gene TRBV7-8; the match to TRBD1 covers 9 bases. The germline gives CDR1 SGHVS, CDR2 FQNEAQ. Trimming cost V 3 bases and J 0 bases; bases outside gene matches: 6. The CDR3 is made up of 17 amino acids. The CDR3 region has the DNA TGTGCCAGCAGCTTGGGACAGGGATCTTATAGCAATCAGCCCCAGCATTTT. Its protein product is CASSLGQGSYSNQPQHF. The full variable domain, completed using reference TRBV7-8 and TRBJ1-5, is GAGVSQSPRYKVAKRGQDVALRCDPISGHVSLFWYQQALGQGPEFLTYFQNEAQLDKSGLPSDRFFAERPEGSVSTLKIQRTQQEDSAVYLCASSLGQGSYSNQPQHFGDGTRLSIL.

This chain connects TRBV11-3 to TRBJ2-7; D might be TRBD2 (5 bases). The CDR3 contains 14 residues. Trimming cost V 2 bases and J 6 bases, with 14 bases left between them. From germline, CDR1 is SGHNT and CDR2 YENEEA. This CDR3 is CASSLLRRNGEQYF. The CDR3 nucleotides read TGTGCCAGCAGCTTACTCCGGAGGAATGGCGAGCAGTACTTC.

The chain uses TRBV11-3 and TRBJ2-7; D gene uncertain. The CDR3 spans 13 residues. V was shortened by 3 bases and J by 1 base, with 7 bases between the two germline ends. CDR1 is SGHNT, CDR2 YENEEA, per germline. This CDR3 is CASSFTDSYEQYF. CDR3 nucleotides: TGTGCCAGCAGCTTTACAGATTCCTACGAGCAGTACTTC.

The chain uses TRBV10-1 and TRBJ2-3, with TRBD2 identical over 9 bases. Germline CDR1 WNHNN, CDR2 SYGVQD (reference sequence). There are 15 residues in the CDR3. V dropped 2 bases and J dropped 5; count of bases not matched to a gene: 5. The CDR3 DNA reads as TGCGCCAGCAGTGAGGGTCTAGCGGGGAGAGATACGCAGTATTTT. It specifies CASSEGLAGRDTQYF.

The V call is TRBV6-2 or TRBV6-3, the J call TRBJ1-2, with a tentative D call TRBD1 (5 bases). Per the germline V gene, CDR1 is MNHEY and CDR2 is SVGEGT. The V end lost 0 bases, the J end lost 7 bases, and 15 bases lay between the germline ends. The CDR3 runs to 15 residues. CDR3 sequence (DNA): TGTGCCAGCAGTTACTCGATGACAGTGGTGGCTGGCTACACCTTC. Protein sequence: CASSYSMTVVAGYTF.

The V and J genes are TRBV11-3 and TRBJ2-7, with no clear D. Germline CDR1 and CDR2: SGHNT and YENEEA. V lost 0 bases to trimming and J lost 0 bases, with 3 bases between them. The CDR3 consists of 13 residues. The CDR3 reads CASSLEASYEQYF. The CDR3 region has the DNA TGTGCCAGCAGCTTAGAGGCCTCCTACGAGCAGTACTTC.

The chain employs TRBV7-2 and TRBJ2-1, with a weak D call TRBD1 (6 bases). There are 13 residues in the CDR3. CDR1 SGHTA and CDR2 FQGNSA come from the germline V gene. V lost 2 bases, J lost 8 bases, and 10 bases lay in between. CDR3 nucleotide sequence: TGTGCCAGCAGCTTAACAGGGTTCTATGAGCAGTTCTTC. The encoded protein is CASSLTGFYEQFF.

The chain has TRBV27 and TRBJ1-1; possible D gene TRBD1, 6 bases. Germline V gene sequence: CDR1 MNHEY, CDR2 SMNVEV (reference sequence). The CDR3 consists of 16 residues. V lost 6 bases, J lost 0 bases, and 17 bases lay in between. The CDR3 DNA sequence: TGTGCCAGCAGACTCTCAGGGGCAGGCATGAACACTGAAGCTTTCTTT. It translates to CASRLSGAGMNTEAFF.

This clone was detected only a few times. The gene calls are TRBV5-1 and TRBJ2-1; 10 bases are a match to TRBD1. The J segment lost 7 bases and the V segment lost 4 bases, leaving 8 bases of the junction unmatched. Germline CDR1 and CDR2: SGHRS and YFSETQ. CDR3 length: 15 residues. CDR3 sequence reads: CASSTGQGDGNEQFF. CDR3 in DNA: TGCGCCAGCAGCACAGGACAGGGGGATGGGAATGAGCAGTTCTTC.

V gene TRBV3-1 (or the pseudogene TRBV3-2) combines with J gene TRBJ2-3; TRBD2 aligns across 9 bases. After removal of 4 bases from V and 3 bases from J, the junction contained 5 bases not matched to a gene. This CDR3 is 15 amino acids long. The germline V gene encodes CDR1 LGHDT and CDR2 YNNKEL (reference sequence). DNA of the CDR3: TGTGCCAGCAGCCTTAGCGGGGGAGCAACAGATACGCAGTATTTT. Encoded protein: CASSLSGGATDTQYF.